The clone carrying this TCR beta chain was observed a few times. This sample was included in a study of blood T cell repertoires in COVID-19. Study at large: Samples representing acute and convalescent COVID-19 were sourced from the United States, Italy and Spain.

Methods used by the authors: Amplified reference gene primers provided the basis for estimating nucleated cell counts. Clones were read by immunoSEQ multiplex PCR, and TCRdb kept only the in-frame ones, dropping some. That table gives V, J and clone size, and the DNA gave D and trimming. The sample lists under 150,000 clones, about 88% seen once, with approximately 18% in the top ten. Trimming cost V 6 bases and J 3 bases, with 11 bases left between them. The CDR3 has 13 residues. Per the germline V gene, CDR1 is SSHAT and CDR2 is FNYEAQ (reference sequence). The sequencing sample was made of peripheral blood. This sequence joins TRBV7-7 and TRBJ1-1; D ambiguous. This clonotype originated in a woman older than 75 with acute or convalescent COVID-19. CDR3 loop: CASSLQRDTEAFF. CDR3 DNA: TGTGCCAGCAGTCTTCAGAGGGACACTGAAGCTTTCTTT.